This TCR beta chain was observed in a study of human T cells and chemical hapten exposure. Study at large: Yields of TCR per sample differed, chiefly owing to small differences in pooled library volume. Study outcomes and limitations: Every donor had alopecia, and their immune response may therefore differ from healthy people's.

Study processing details: Sample TCR counts, which ranged from about 23,224 to 750,000, had a median of around 96,000. Via MiXCR, TCRdb re-called the RACE reads, giving one row per CDR3 protein. The V and J calls were not made by the authors but by TCRdb's processing. The table lists about 84,000 distinct CDR3 sequences, roughly a tenth of them singletons. Time point in this sample: patch test 2, 6 weeks after DPC sensitization. Regarding treatment: therapeutic diphenylcyclopropenone sensitization with weekly scalp DPC. Comment on this clonotype: The target antigen is unknown.

This specimen consisted of whole blood, obtained in connection with sensitization to the hapten diphenylcyclopropenone (DPC). The receptor was isolated from a woman aged 45-60 years with alopecia areata. Some clones in this sample may be carry-over from other donors' samples.

CDR3: CASSLGPARRVSPLHF. The CDR3 DNA reads TGTGCCAGCAGCTTAGGGCCCGCCAGGAGAGTCTCCCCCCTCCACTTT. This sequence joins TRBV7-2 and TRBJ1-6; D ambiguous. Trimming removed 1 base at V and 13 bases at J, with 20 bases between. From germline, CDR1 is SGHTA and CDR2 FQGNSA. The CDR3 runs to 16 residues.